The clone carrying this T cell receptor beta chain was counted only a few times. Its antigen remains unknown. The CDR3 runs to 14 residues. The germline CDR1 and CDR2 sequences are SQVTM and ANQGSEA. V shed 1 base, J shed 4 bases, and the junction held 5 bases outside the gene matches. This sample stems from a study of cytomegalovirus exposure and HLA in healthy donors. General observations from the study: In a later analysis, DRB1 alleles had the most associated TCRs; HLA-C alleles the fewest. In a later analysis, TCR beta V- and J-gene trimming showed a link to a missense DCLRE1C variant. CMV serostatus was the only recorded immune exposure for donors.

Primers included in the PCR were 60 Vbeta and 13 Jbeta primers. The data were produced by immunoSEQ multiplex PCR, yet TCRdb's version contains in-frame clones alone and is incomplete. The table lists roughly 180,000 clones, 77% of them singletons. The V and J genes are TRBV29-1 and TRBJ2-3; 7 bases are shared with TRBD2. This clonotype originated in a woman younger than 45 in good health and CMV-seropositive. The sample was PBMCs. The CDR3 nucleotides are TGCAGCGTTGAAGCGGGAGGATCCGCAGATACGCAGTATTTT. Protein product: CSVEAGGSADTQYF.